These 7 T cell receptor beta chains came from one sample sequenced in a study of blood T cells in healthy people across ages. A second PCR of about 6 to 11 cycles used a sample-barcoded 5' primer and a J-beta primer mix. TCRdb reanalysed the 5' RACE reads using MiXCR and keeps one entry per CDR3 protein. Of 1.5 million to 2 million distinct CDR3 sequences detected, 28% appear once; the ten largest clones hold about 7.7%. Input material: blood. These receptors originate from a woman aged 30 to 39 in good health.

Notes on this clonotype: The junction shows a germline mismatch at one end, possibly a read error. The chain carries TRBV3-1 and TRBJ2-5; D is undetermined. The end of the DNA aligns better with TRBJ2-7, so the J call may be wrong. Germline CDR1 reads LGHDT; CDR2 reads YNNKEL (reference sequence). The CDR3 is 13 residues long. The CDR3 region has the DNA TGTGCCAGCGGCCAAGATAGAGGCTTCGAGCAGTACTTC. This sequence encodes CASGQDRGFEQYF.

This clonotype was seen a handful of times. J is TRBJ2-5 and V is TRBV20-1; TRBD1 matches at 9 bases. The V gene's germline CDR1 is DFQATT and CDR2 SNEGSKA (reference sequence). V lost 4 bases to trimming and J lost 4 bases; unmatched junction nucleotides: 4. The CDR3 is made up of 13 amino acids. This CDR3 reads CSAKGQGRETQYF. CDR3 coding DNA: TGCAGTGCTAAAGGACAGGGGAGAGAGACCCAGTACTTC.

J is TRBJ2-5 and V is TRBV6-1; 11 positions match TRBD1. The DNA end is a closer match to TRBJ2-7, so the J assignment may be wrong. Germline assignment: CDR1 MNHNS and CDR2 SASEGT. There are 13 residues in the CDR3. CDR3 region: CATNEGQGGEQYF. CDR3 coding DNA: TGTGCCACCAATGAGGGACAGGGGGGCGAGCAGTACTTC.

This clonotype has just a few counts. The chain carries TRBV24-1 and TRBJ2-1; D not certain. The CDR3 loop spans 16 amino acids. Trimming removed 3 bases at V and 0 bases at J, with 11 bases between. CDR1 and CDR2 (germline): KGHDR, SFDVKD. For the CDR3, the DNA is TGTGCCACCAGTGATCCGGACGGTAGCTCCTACAATGAGCAGTTCTTC. It specifies CATSDPDGSSYNEQFF.

The chain recombines TRBV6-2 or TRBV6-3 with TRBJ2-7; 9 bases map to TRBD2. Germline trimming cut 7 bases from V and 3 bases from J; bases unmatched to any gene: 7. This CDR3 is 14 amino acids long. The germline V gene has CDR1 MNHEY and CDR2 SVGEGT. The CDR3 is CASTGGRALYEQYF. DNA of the CDR3: TGTGCCAGCACGGGCGGGAGGGCCCTCTACGAGCAGTACTTC.

The rearrangement links TRBV7-2 to TRBJ1-1; tentatively, D is TRBD1 (5 bases). Trimming took off 5 bases at V and 12 bases at J, with 19 bases between the two ends. CDR3 length equals 13 residues. Germline values: CDR1 SGHTA, CDR2 FQGNSA. The CDR3 sequence is CASSTQPGKGPFF. The DNA of the CDR3 is TGTGCCAGCAGCACGCAGCCGGGAAAGGGGCCTTTCTTT. The variable domain in full, completed from reference TRBV7-2 and TRBJ1-1, reads GAGVSQSPSNKVTEKGKDVELRCDPISGHTALYWYRQSLGQGLEFLIYFQGNSAPDKSGLPSDRFSAERTGGSVSTLTIQRTQQEDSAVYLCASSTQPGKGPFFGQGTRLTVV.

This clonotype was found a few times. This chain's CDR3 is CASSSAGSGVNYEQYF. The CDR3 bases are TGTGCCAGCAGCTCCGCGGGTAGCGGGGTAAACTACGAGCAGTACTTC. V is TRBV7-2 and J is TRBJ2-7, with TRBD2 identical over 8 bases. Trimming removed 4 bases from V and 3 bases from J; junction bases left unmatched: 11. The CDR3 has 16 amino acids. In germline, CDR1 is SGHTA, CDR2 FQGNSA.